These 21 T cell receptor beta chains share one sample of origin, sequenced in a study of cytomegalovirus exposure and HLA in healthy donors. Only in-frame clones appear in the TCRdb table, and some are missing; sequencing was by immunoSEQ multiplex PCR. Counted here are about 130,000 clones, just under 90% occurring once; the ten biggest clones make up about 6.6%. The sample comprised PBMCs. Source of these receptors: a woman aged 30 to 39 in good health and CMV-seropositive.

This clone came up a few times. This rearrangement joins TRBV7-2 to TRBJ1-1; 10 bases fit TRBD1. The CDR3 contains 15 residues. Germline CDR1 SGHTA, CDR2 FQGNSA. Trimming took 4 bases from V and 3 from J; bases not matched to a gene: 5. In nucleotides, the CDR3 is TGTGCCAGCAGCTCGACAGGGGGCGCGTACACTGAAGCTTTCTTT. It is translated as CASSSTGGAYTEAFF.

The chain is built from TRBV2 and TRBJ2-7, with D tentatively TRBD2 (5 bases). The CDR3 extends over 15 amino acids. With 5 bases removed from V and 0 bases from J, the gap between germline ends came to 14 bases. Germline assignment: CDR1 SNHLY and CDR2 FYNNEI. DNA of the CDR3: TGTGCCAGCAGTCTGACGAGGGTGTCCTCCTACGAGCAGTACTTC. Amino acid sequence: CASSLTRVSSYEQYF.

CDR3 coding DNA: TGTGCCAGCAGGACAGTAAACTACGAGCAGTACTTC. This encodes CASRTVNYEQYF. The rearrangement links TRBV6-5 to TRBJ2-7; weak D call: TRBD1 (5 bases). Germline V gives CDR1 MNHEY, CDR2 SVGAGI. CDR3 length equals 12 residues. Trimming took off 6 bases at V and 3 bases at J, with 9 bases between the two ends.

CDR3 DNA sequence: TGCGCCAGCAGCTTGGCCGGCAGGGCTGACACCGGGGAGCTGTTTTTT. Protein: CASSLAGRADTGELFF. The chain links TRBV5-1 to TRBJ2-2, with D tentatively TRBD1 (5 bases). The CDR3 runs 16 residues. V was trimmed by 0 bases and J by 3 bases, leaving 12 bases between them. The germline gives CDR1 SGHRS, CDR2 YFSETQ.

This chain uses TRBV19 with TRBJ2-7; D uncertain. This CDR3 has 13 residues. V was shortened by 4 bases and J by 2 bases, with 9 bases between the two germline ends. The V gene's germline CDR1 is LNHDA and CDR2 SQIVND (reference sequence). Written as DNA, the CDR3 is TGTGCCAGTAGTAATGGCAGTCCCTACGAGCAGTACTTC. The encoded protein is CASSNGSPYEQYF.

The chain links TRBV19 to TRBJ2-1, with 12 bases that match TRBD2. Trimming removed 1 base from V and 8 bases from J; junction bases left unmatched: 3. Germline CDR1 is LNHDA and CDR2 is SQIVND (reference sequence). The CDR3 loop spans 15 amino acids. In DNA form, the CDR3 reads TGTGCCAGTAGTATAGTACTAGCGGGAGGTGATGAGCAGTTCTTC. This sequence encodes CASSIVLAGGDEQFF.

This chain uses TRBV7-9 with TRBJ2-7, with 8 bases matching TRBD1. The V and J ends lost 4 bases and 0 bases, in that order; junction bases with no gene match: 2. The length of the CDR3 is 14 residues. Germline CDR1 is SEHNR and CDR2 is FQNEAQ (reference sequence). CDR3 DNA sequence: TGTGCCAGCAGCTCGACAGGGGTCTCCTACGAGCAGTACTTC. This gives the protein CASSSTGVSYEQYF.

CDR3 nucleotides: TGTGCCAGCGAAAATGACAGGGGGCTGGCAGATACGCAGTATTTT. It yields the protein CASENDRGLADTQYF. J is TRBJ2-3 and V is TRBV2; 10 bases align to TRBD1. Unmatched junction bases numbered 9, after V lost 8 bases and J lost 4 bases. The CDR3 loop spans 15 amino acids. Germline V CDR1 and CDR2: SNHLY, FYNNEI.

This chain uses TRBV28 with TRBJ1-5; D gene ambiguous. There are 13 residues in the CDR3. Germline V gives CDR1 MDHEN, CDR2 SYDVKM. Trimming took 7 bases from V and 6 from J, leaving 13 bases between them. The CDR3 sequence is CASKEQLLQPQHF. In nucleotides, the CDR3 is TGTGCCAGCAAGGAACAGCTCCTTCAGCCCCAGCATTTT. Based on the CDR3 plus reference TRBV28 and TRBJ1-5, the full variable domain is DVKVTQSSRYLVKRTGEKVFLECVQDMDHENMFWYRQDPGLGLRLIYFSYDVKMKEKGDIPEGYSVSREKKERFSLILESASTNQTSMYLCASKEQLLQPQHFGDGTRLSIL.

The V gene is TRBV7-3, the J gene TRBJ2-1; D possibly corresponds to TRBD2 (5 bases). CDR1 and CDR2 (germline): SGHTA, FQGTGA. Trimming took off 1 base at V and 10 bases at J, with 8 bases between the two ends. The CDR3 extends over 12 amino acids. The chain's CDR3 is CASSLNPGEQFF. As DNA, the CDR3 is TGTGCCAGCAGCTTAAATCCGGGAGAGCAGTTCTTC.

The gene calls are TRBV28 and TRBJ2-5; 8 nucleotides agree with TRBD2. The CDR3 is 15 residues long. V shed 8 bases and J 2 bases; nucleotides not matched to a gene: 10. The germline V gene has CDR1 MDHEN and CDR2 SYDVKM. CDR3 nucleotide sequence: TGTGCCAGCCGCCCGGGCGGGAGGCGACAAGAGACCCAGTACTTC. Translation: CASRPGGRRQETQYF.

This chain joins TRBV27 and TRBJ2-1, with D tentatively TRBD1 (6 bases). The V end lost 5 bases, the J end lost 8 bases, and 28 bases lay between the germline ends. Germline V gene sequence: CDR1 MNHEY, CDR2 SMNVEV (reference sequence). The CDR3 sequence is 18 residues long. The CDR3 sequence: CASSPLKTGLGGSDEQFF. CDR3 bases: TGTGCCAGCAGTCCGTTAAAGACAGGTCTTGGGGGCAGCGATGAGCAGTTCTTC.

The rearrangement links TRBV4-1 to TRBJ1-3; maybe TRBD1 (6 bases). Trimming removed 3 bases at V and 0 bases at J, with 12 bases between. The CDR3 runs 16 residues. Germline-derived CDR1 and CDR2 are MGHRA and YSYEKL. The DNA of the CDR3 is TGCGCCAGCAGCCAGTTTTACAGGGTCTCTGGAAACACCATATATTTT. Translation gives CASSQFYRVSGNTIYF.

The chain has TRBV28 and TRBJ2-7; D not certain. The CDR3 has 16 amino acids. V lost 3 bases and J 0 bases, leaving 15 bases between the germline ends. The V gene's germline CDR1 is MDHEN and CDR2 SYDVKM. The CDR3 region has the DNA TGTGCCAGCAGTTTTTATTCGGAGATGAACTCCTACGAGCAGTACTTC. Protein: CASSFYSEMNSYEQYF.

This clone showed up just once. The chain joins TRBV29-1 to TRBJ1-1; no firm D call. The V end was cut by 5 bases, the J end by 0 bases, with 4 bases between. Germline CDR1 reads SQVTM; CDR2 reads ANQGSEA. The CDR3 is made up of 11 amino acids. CDR3 in amino acids: CSVRVNTEAFF. In DNA form, the CDR3 reads TGCAGCGTTCGGGTGAACACTGAAGCTTTCTTT.

The chain employs TRBV2 and TRBJ2-1; TRBD1 aligns across 12 bases. V lost 8 bases and J lost 10; bases outside the gene matches: 12. Germline CDR1 is SNHLY and CDR2 is FYNNEI. The CDR3 length is 15 residues. The CDR3 loop is CASRSGTGGPGEQFF. The CDR3 bases are TGTGCCAGCCGCTCCGGGACAGGGGGCCCTGGAGAGCAGTTCTTC.

The genes are TRBV28 and TRBJ2-5; 8 bases align to TRBD2. Germline CDR1 reads MDHEN; CDR2 reads SYDVKM. This CDR3 contains 15 residues. Trimming removed 3 bases from V and 6 bases from J; junction bases left unmatched: 9. The CDR3 loop is CASSFIPGGRKTQYF. CDR3 nucleotide sequence: TGTGCCAGCAGTTTTATCCCGGGGGGGAGGAAGACCCAGTACTTC.

The gene calls are TRBV2 and TRBJ2-7; D gene unclear. The CDR3 covers 15 residues. Between the trimmed V and J ends, which lost 6 bases and 2 bases, there was a span of 17 bases. Germline V gene sequence: CDR1 SNHLY, CDR2 FYNNEI. The CDR3 sequence is CASRPWRPVAYEQYF. The CDR3 DNA reads TGTGCCAGCAGGCCGTGGCGGCCGGTTGCCTACGAGCAGTACTTC.

The J gene is TRBJ2-2, the V gene TRBV27; possible D gene TRBD2, 6 bases. V dropped 7 bases and J dropped 0 bases, with 15 bases sitting between them. Germline V lookup: CDR1 MNHEY, CDR2 SMNVEV (reference sequence). The CDR3 extends over 16 amino acids. The CDR3 reads CASTLLGLANTGELFF. The DNA for the CDR3 is TGTGCCAGCACCCTTTTGGGACTCGCGAACACCGGGGAGCTGTTTTTT.

V is TRBV18 and J is TRBJ1-4, with TRBD1 matching 7 bases. The trim removed 2 bases at V and 10 bases at J, leaving 13 bases unmatched. This CDR3 spans 16 amino acids. The germline V gene has CDR1 KGHSH and CDR2 LQKENI. The CDR3 region is CASSPGVAGGDGKLFF. In DNA form, the CDR3 reads TGTGCCAGCTCACCAGGGGTAGCAGGGGGTGACGGAAAACTGTTTTTT.

This sequence joins TRBV7-8 and TRBJ1-4, with 7 nucleotides matching TRBD1. V lost 0 bases, J lost 0 bases, and 4 bases stayed unmatched. The CDR3 length is 17 residues. Germline V gene lookup returns CDR1 SGHVS and CDR2 FQNEAQ. Written as DNA, the CDR3 is TGTGCCAGCAGCTTAGCAGGGACAGAAGCAACTAATGAAAAACTGTTTTTT. It codes for CASSLAGTEATNEKLFF.